The table lists the clone carrying this T cell receptor (beta chain) with many counts. The data stem from a study of T cells in Graves' hyperthyroidism and ophthalmopathy. RNA transcripts were the template for amplifying TCR beta CDR3 regions. The TCR CDR3 first-round RT-PCR relied on the HTBI primer set. Each CDR3 protein is one row after TCRdb ran MiXCR on the multiplex PCR reads. Found here are about 570,000 distinct CDR3 sequences, around 42% of them singletons; the top ten hold 19%. Germline V gives CDR1 SEHNR, CDR2 FQNEAQ (reference sequence). This CDR3 is 14 amino acids long. V shed 5 bases, J shed 3 bases, and the junction held 7 bases outside the gene matches.

Material for sequencing was peripheral blood or thyroid tissue (not recorded which). This sequence joins TRBV7-9 and TRBJ2-7; 7 nucleotides agree with TRBD1. This clonotype originated in an adult woman with Graves' disease, either hyperthyroidism or ophthalmopathy (not recorded which). The CDR3, as DNA: TGTGCCAGCAGCCTTACAACAGGGGACTACGAGCAGTACTTC. Encoded protein: CASSLTTGDYEQYF.